The source of this T cell receptor beta chain is a study of blood T cell repertoires in COVID-19. TCRdb keeps only in-frame clones here, not all; method: immunoSEQ multiplex PCR. The sample gives roughly 290,000 clones, around nine tenths of which show up once; roughly 0.8% is in the top ten. CDR3 length: 14 residues. V lost 4 bases and J 5 bases, leaving 16 bases between the germline ends. Germline V gene lookup returns CDR1 SGHRS and CDR2 YFSETQ. Sample: peripheral blood. This chain connects TRBV5-1 to TRBJ2-7, with D possibly matching TRBD1 (6 bases). The clonotype originates from a man aged 25-40 years with acute or convalescent COVID-19. CDR3 DNA: TGCGCCAGCAGCCAAAGGACAGCGGACGACGAGCAGTACTTC. Its translation: CASSQRTADDEQYF.